The text below deals with one TCR beta chain. Its antigen remains unknown. An immunoSEQ assay, version v3.0, was performed at survey level. TCRdb's copy holds only in-frame clones and misses some; the assay was immunoSEQ multiplex PCR. The top ten hold 7% to 7.5% of the sample, which has 32,000 or so clones, around three quarters seen once. The CDR3 has 12 residues. The ends were cut back, 5 bases at V and 3 bases at J, with 2 bases in the middle. Germline V lookup: CDR1 MNHEY, CDR2 SVGAGI. This record belongs to a study of long-term antiretroviral therapy in people with HIV. General observations from the study: HIV repertoires spanned narrower CDR3 length ranges than controls.

The chain recombines TRBV6-5 with TRBJ2-6; D gene uncertain. The TCR originated in a woman aged 50 to 60 with HIV. The material was unsorted PBMCs, obtained 2 years after starting antiretroviral therapy. CDR3: CASSRGANVLTF. CDR3 coding DNA: TGTGCCAGCAGTCGTGGGGCCAACGTCCTGACTTTC.